The 20 T cell receptor beta chains below come from one sample, sequenced in a study of CD8 T cells in ankylosing spondylitis. TCRdb re-called the 5' RACE reads through MiXCR, storing one row per CDR3 protein. The table shows 50,000 to 75,000 distinct CDR3 sequences, with more than 5.5% occurring only once. Sequenced material: synovial fluid, either unsorted or a sorted T cell fraction (not recorded which). Receptors originate from a male donor with ankylosing spondylitis.

The genes are TRBV11-2 and TRBJ2-5; 10 bases map to TRBD2. V dropped 6 bases and J dropped 2; count of bases not matched to a gene: 3. The germline V gene encodes CDR1 SGHAT and CDR2 FQNNGV. This CDR3 comprises 14 residues. The CDR3 protein is CASRPTSGQETQYF. CDR3 nucleotides: TGTGCCAGCAGACCGACTAGCGGGCAAGAGACCCAGTACTTC. Based on the CDR3 plus reference TRBV11-2 and TRBJ2-5, the full variable domain is EAGVAQSPRYKIIEKRQSVAFWCNPISGHATLYWYQQILGQGPKLLIQFQNNGVVDDSQLPKDRFSAERLKGVDSTLKIQPAKLEDSAVYLCASRPTSGQETQYFGPGTRLLVL.

This clonotype was counted ten times or more. J is TRBJ1-2 and V is TRBV29-1, with TRBD1 matching 7 bases. After removal of 6 bases from V and 2 bases from J, the junction contained 6 bases not matched to a gene. This CDR3 comprises 13 residues. Germline assignment: CDR1 SQVTM and CDR2 ANQGSEA. CDR3 nucleotide sequence: TGCAGCGTCCTCCCAGGGGGGAACTATGGCTACACCTTC. Translated: CSVLPGGNYGYTF.

This clonotype was found many times. V is TRBV5-6 and J is TRBJ2-7; D call uncertain. Germline CDR1 reads SGHDT; CDR2 reads YYEEEE. The CDR3 has 15 amino acids. V lost 0 bases and J 2 bases, leaving 12 bases between the germline ends. In DNA form, the CDR3 reads TGTGCCAGCAGCTTGGCCCTCTACCCTACCTACGAGCAGTACTTC. Translation gives CASSLALYPTYEQYF.

The rearrangement links TRBV30 to TRBJ1-5, with TRBD1 matching 9 bases. The V and J ends lost 2 bases and 7 bases, in that order; junction bases with no gene match: 6. CDR1 and CDR2 from the germline V gene are GTSNPN and SVGIG (reference sequence). This CDR3 region has 14 residues. The CDR3, as DNA: TGTGCCTGGAGTCGGGACAGGGCGGAACAGCCCCAGCATTTT. This encodes CAWSRDRAEQPQHF.

This clonotype has a count of ten or more. The chain uses TRBV20-1 and TRBJ1-1; 9 bases are a match to TRBD1. CDR1 DFQATT and CDR2 SNEGSKA come from the germline V gene (reference sequence). Germline trimming cut 0 bases from V and 7 bases from J; bases unmatched to any gene: 9. The CDR3 is made up of 15 amino acids. CDR3 sequence reads: CSARDQRGQGFEAFF. DNA for the CDR3: TGCAGTGCTAGAGATCAGAGGGGACAGGGATTTGAAGCTTTCTTT.

This clonotype appeared many times. The chain employs TRBV28 and TRBJ2-6; D remains unclear. The CDR3 length is 15 residues. The ends were cut back, 5 bases at V and 1 base at J, with 9 bases in the middle. Germline values: CDR1 MDHEN, CDR2 SYDVKM. CDR3 in amino acids: CASSTPRSGANVLTF. CDR3 coding DNA: TGTGCCAGCAGTACGCCGAGATCTGGGGCCAACGTCCTGACTTTC.

There are a few counts of this clonotype. The chain uses TRBV7-3 and TRBJ2-7; TRBD2 aligns across 7 bases. Germline loops: CDR1 SGHTA, CDR2 FQGTGA. Trimming at V came to 9 bases and at J to 0 bases, leaving 5 bases not matched to a gene. CDR3 size: 13 residues. CDR3 residues: CASSAGNSYEQYF. The CDR3, as DNA: TGTGCCAGTTCAGCGGGGAACTCCTACGAGCAGTACTTC. Filled out from reference TRBV7-3 and TRBJ2-7, the complete variable domain reads GAGVSQTPSNKVTEKGKYVELRCDPISGHTALYWYRQSLGQGPEFLIYFQGTGAADDSGLPNDRFFAVRPEGSVSTLKIQRTERGDSAVYLCASSAGNSYEQYFGPGTRLTVT.

In its sample, this clonotype was seen many times. V is TRBV20-1 and J is TRBJ2-3, with TRBD2 matching over 11 bases. CDR3 length: 14 residues. Germline assignment: CDR1 DFQATT and CDR2 SNEGSKA (reference sequence). The CDR3 DNA follows: TGCAGCGCCACCCGTGCTAGCGGGAGGGATACGCAGTATTTT. It is translated as CSATRASGRDTQYF.

This sequence joins TRBV6-1 and TRBJ2-1, with TRBD2 matching 15 bases. Germline lookup yields CDR1 MNHNS and CDR2 SASEGT. The CDR3 runs to 15 residues. V dropped 6 bases and J dropped 6; count of bases not matched to a gene: 3. CDR3: CASSWGLAGGNEQFF. The DNA of the CDR3 is TGTGCCAGCAGCTGGGGACTAGCGGGAGGCAATGAGCAGTTCTTC.

This clonotype showed up just a few times. This chain links TRBV7-2 with TRBJ2-3, with D perhaps matching TRBD2 (5 bases). This CDR3 has 16 residues. Looked up from germline, CDR1 is SGHTA and CDR2 is FQGNSA. The V gene lost 1 base and the J gene lost 1 base, with 12 bases spanning the gap. The CDR3 is CASSLGLARGTDTQYF. The CDR3 nucleotides read TGTGCCAGCAGCTTAGGTCTAGCAAGGGGCACAGATACGCAGTATTTT.

This chain connects TRBV2 to TRBJ2-2; weak D call: TRBD2 (6 bases). V lost 7 bases to trimming and J lost 2 bases, with 11 bases between them. The CDR3 contains 14 residues. Germline V CDR1 and CDR2: SNHLY, FYNNEI. The CDR3 nucleotides are TGTGCCAGCAATAACGGGAGAAACACCGGGGAGCTGTTTTTT. Translated: CASNNGRNTGELFF. Full variable domain (rest looked up from reference TRBV2 and TRBJ2-2): EPEVTQTPSHQVTQMGQEVILRCVPISNHLYFYWYRQILGQKVEFLVSFYNNEISEKSEIFDDQFSVERPDGSNFTLKIRSTKLEDSAMYFCASNNGRNTGELFFGEGSRLTVL.

This clonotype was found many times. The V gene is TRBV7-2, the J gene TRBJ2-5; possible D gene TRBD2, 6 bases. Trimming shortened V by 4 bases and J by 2 bases, and 14 bases separated the two germline ends. CDR3 length: 15 residues. CDR1 is SGHTA, CDR2 FQGNSA, per germline. The CDR3, as DNA: TGTGCCAGCAGCTATGATCCCGGGAGACAAGAGACCCAGTACTTC. Translation: CASSYDPGRQETQYF.

This clonotype has a handful of counts. The rearrangement uses TRBV19 and TRBJ2-5, with 13 bases matching TRBD2. V shed 1 base and J 4 bases; nucleotides not matched to a gene: 15. This CDR3 contains 20 residues. Germline V gives CDR1 LNHDA, CDR2 SQIVND (reference sequence). The chain's CDR3 is CASSIGRGWGLAGKGETQYF. CDR3 in DNA: TGTGCCAGTAGTATAGGCCGGGGGTGGGGACTAGCGGGAAAAGGAGAGACCCAGTACTTC.

This clonotype was seen a few times. This chain joins TRBV14 and TRBJ1-2; TRBD1 matches 7 bases. Germline CDR1 is SGHDN and CDR2 is FVKESK. This CDR3 has 15 residues. The J segment lost 4 bases and the V segment lost 5 bases, leaving 10 bases of the junction unmatched. Here the CDR3 reads CASSKRQGAIYGYTF. In DNA form, the CDR3 reads TGTGCCAGCAGCAAGAGACAGGGAGCGATCTATGGCTACACCTTC.

This clonotype was counted at least ten times. The rearrangement joins TRBV7-2 to TRBJ2-7, with D unclear. The V end was cut by 0 bases, the J end by 9 bases, with 12 bases between. The CDR3 is 13 amino acids. Germline lookup yields CDR1 SGHTA and CDR2 FQGNSA. The CDR3 protein is CASSLAQALGQYF. The CDR3 region has the DNA TGTGCCAGCAGCTTAGCGCAGGCCCTCGGGCAGTACTTC.

This clonotype was recorded many times. J is TRBJ2-1 and V is TRBV6-1; TRBD1 aligns across 8 bases. The length of the CDR3 is 14 residues. V was clipped by 4 bases and J by 5 bases; unmatched bases: 4. Looked up from germline, CDR1 is MNHNS and CDR2 is SASEGT. CDR3 in DNA: TGTGCCAGCAGTGCCCGGACAGGGAACAATGAGCAGTTCTTC. Its protein product is CASSARTGNNEQFF.

This clonotype came up a few times. The chain has TRBV6-1 and TRBJ1-1, with D unresolved. Per the germline V gene, CDR1 is MNHNS and CDR2 is SASEGT. V was shortened by 10 bases and J by 0 bases, with 12 bases between the two germline ends. The CDR3 is 13 residues long. This CDR3 is CATGIRLNTEAFF. CDR3 coding DNA: TGTGCCACCGGGATTAGACTGAACACTGAAGCTTTCTTT.

The chain recombines TRBV7-2 with TRBJ2-7; 8 bases align to TRBD2. Germline V gene lookup returns CDR1 SGHTA and CDR2 FQGNSA. The V gene end was trimmed by 2 bases and the J gene end by 3 bases; junction bases not matched to a gene: 9. The CDR3 totals 16 residues. CDR3 protein: CASSLPYGRVGYEQYF. The CDR3 DNA reads as TGTGCCAGCAGCTTACCCTACGGGAGGGTGGGCTACGAGCAGTACTTC.

This clonotype has more than one count but fewer than ten. V is TRBV10-2 and J is TRBJ1-2, with no clear D. V was cut by 3 bases and J by 7 bases, with 6 bases left in between. This CDR3 region has 11 residues. Germline lookup yields CDR1 WSHSY and CDR2 SAAADI. The CDR3 nucleotides read TGCGCCAGCAGTGATAGAATTGGCTACACCTTC. Its protein product is CASSDRIGYTF.

This clonotype was seen a few times. J is TRBJ2-7 and V is TRBV12-3 or TRBV12-4; D is unresolved. V was trimmed by 2 bases and J by 0 bases, leaving 5 bases between them. The CDR3 covers 13 residues. CDR3 DNA: TGTGCCAGCAGTTTATCTAGCTCCTACGAGCAGTACTTC. Translation gives CASSLSSSYEQYF.